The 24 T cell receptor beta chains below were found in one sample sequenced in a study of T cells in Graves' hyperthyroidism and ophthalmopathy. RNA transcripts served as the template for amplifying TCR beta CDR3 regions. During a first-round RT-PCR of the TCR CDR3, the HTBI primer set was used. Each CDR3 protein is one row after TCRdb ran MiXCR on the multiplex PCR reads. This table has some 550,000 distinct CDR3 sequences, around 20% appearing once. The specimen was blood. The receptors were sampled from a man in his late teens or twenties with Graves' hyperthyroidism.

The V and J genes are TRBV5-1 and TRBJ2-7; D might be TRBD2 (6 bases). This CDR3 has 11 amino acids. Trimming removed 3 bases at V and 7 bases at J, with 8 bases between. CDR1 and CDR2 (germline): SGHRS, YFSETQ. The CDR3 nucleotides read TGCGCCAGCAGCTGGGAGGAAGAGCAGTACTTC. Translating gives CASSWEEEQYF.

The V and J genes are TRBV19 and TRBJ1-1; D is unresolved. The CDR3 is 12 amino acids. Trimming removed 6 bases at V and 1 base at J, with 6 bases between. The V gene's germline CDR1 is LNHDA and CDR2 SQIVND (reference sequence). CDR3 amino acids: CASRLQNTEAFF. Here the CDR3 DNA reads TGTGCCAGTAGGTTGCAGAACACTGAAGCTTTCTTT.

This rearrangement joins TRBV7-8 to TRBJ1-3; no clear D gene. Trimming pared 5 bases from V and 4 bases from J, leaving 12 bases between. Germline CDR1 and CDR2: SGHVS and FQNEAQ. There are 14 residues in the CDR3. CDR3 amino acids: CASSIRGYGNTIYF. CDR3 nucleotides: TGTGCCAGCAGCATACGGGGTTACGGAAACACCATATATTTT.

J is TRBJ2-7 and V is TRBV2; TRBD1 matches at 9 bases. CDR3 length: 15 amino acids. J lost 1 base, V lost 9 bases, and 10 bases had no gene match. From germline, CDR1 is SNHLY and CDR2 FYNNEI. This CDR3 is CASLGAGQGSYEQYF. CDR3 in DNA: TGTGCCAGTTTAGGGGCGGGACAGGGATCCTACGAGCAGTACTTC.

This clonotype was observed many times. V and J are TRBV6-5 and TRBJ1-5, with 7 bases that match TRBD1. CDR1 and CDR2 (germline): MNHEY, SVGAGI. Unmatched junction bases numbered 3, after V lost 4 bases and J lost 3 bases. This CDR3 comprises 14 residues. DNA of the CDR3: TGTGCCAGCAGTTCAGACAGGGCCAATCAGCCCCAGCATTTT. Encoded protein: CASSSDRANQPQHF.

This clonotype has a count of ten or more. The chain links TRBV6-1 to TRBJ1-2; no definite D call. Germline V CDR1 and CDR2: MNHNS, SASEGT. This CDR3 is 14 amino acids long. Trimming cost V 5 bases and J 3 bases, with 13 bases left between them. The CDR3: CASSPVPRDYGYTF. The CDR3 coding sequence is TGTGCCAGCAGTCCCGTCCCTAGGGACTATGGCTACACCTTC.

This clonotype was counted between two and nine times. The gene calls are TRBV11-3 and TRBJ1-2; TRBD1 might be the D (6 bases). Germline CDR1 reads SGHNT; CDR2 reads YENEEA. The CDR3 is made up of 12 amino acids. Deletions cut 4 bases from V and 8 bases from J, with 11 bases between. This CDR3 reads CASSWGRGGYTF. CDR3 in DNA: TGTGCCAGCAGCTGGGGCAGGGGCGGCTACACCTTC.

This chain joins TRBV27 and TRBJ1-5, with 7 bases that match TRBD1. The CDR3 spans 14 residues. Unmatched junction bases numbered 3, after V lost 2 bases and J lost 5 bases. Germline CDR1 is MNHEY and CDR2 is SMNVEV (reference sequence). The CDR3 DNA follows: TGTGCCAGCAGTTTAAGGGGGCGAGATCAGCCCCAGCATTTT. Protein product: CASSLRGRDQPQHF.

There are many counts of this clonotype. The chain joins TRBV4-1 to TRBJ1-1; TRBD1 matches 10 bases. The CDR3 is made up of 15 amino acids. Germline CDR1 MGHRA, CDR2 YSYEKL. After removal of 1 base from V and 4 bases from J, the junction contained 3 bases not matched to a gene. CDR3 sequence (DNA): TGCGCCAGCAGCCAAGGACAGGGGGCGATCACTGAAGCTTTCTTT. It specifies CASSQGQGAITEAFF.

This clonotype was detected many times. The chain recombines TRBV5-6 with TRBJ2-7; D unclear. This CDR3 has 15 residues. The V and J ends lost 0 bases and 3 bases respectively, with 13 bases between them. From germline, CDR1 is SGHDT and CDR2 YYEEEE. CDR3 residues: CASSLAQAGYYEQYF. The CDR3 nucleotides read TGTGCCAGCAGCTTGGCCCAGGCTGGATACTACGAGCAGTACTTC.

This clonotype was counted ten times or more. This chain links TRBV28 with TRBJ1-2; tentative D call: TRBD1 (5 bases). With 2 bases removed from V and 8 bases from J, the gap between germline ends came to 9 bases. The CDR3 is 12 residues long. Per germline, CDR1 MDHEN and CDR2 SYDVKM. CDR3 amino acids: CASSLQPGGYTF. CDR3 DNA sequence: TGTGCCAGCAGTTTACAGCCAGGGGGCTACACCTTC.

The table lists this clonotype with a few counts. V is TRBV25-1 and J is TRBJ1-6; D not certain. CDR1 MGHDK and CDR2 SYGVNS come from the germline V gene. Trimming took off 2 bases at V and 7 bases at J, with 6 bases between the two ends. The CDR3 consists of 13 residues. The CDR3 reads CASSEPHNSPLHF. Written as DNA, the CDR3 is TGTGCCAGCAGTGAACCGCACAATTCACCCCTCCACTTT. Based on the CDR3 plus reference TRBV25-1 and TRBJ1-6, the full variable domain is EADIYQTPRYLVIGTGKKITLECSQTMGHDKMYWYQQDPGMELHLIHYSYGVNSTEKGDLSSESTVSRIRTEHFPLTLESARPSHTSQYLCASSEPHNSPLHFGNGTRLTVT.

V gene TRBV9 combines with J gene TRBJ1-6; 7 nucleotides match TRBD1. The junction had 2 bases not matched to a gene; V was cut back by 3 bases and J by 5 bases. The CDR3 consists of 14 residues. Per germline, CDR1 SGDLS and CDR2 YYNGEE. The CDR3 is CASSDGTDNSPLHF. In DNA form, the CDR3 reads TGTGCCAGCAGCGATGGGACAGATAATTCACCCCTCCACTTT. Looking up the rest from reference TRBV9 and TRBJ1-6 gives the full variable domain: DSGVTQTPKHLITATGQRVTLRCSPRSGDLSVYWYQQSLDQGLQFLIQYYNGEERAKGNILERFSAQQFPDLHSELNLSSLELGDSALYFCASSDGTDNSPLHFGNGTRLTVT.

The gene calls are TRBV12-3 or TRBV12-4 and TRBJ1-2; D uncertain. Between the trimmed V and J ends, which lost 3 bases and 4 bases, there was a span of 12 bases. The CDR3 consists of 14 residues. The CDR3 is CASSFLGDPYGYTF. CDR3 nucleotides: TGTGCCAGCAGTTTTCTCGGAGATCCCTATGGCTACACCTTC.

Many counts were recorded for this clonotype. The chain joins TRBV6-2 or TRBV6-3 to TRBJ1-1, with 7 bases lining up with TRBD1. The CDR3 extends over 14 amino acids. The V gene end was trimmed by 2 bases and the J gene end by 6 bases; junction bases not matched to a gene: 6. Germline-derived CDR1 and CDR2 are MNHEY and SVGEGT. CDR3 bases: TGTGCCAGCAGTTACGGCGGGACAGAAGCTGAAGCTTTCTTT. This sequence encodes CASSYGGTEAEAFF.

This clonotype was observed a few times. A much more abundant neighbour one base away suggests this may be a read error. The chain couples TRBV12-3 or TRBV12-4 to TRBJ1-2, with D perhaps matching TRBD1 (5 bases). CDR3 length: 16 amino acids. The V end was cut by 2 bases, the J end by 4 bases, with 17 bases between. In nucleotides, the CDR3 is TGTGCCAGCAGTTTATCCGTCCAGAGGGACCTCTATGGCTACACCTTC. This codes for CASSLSVQRDLYGYTF.

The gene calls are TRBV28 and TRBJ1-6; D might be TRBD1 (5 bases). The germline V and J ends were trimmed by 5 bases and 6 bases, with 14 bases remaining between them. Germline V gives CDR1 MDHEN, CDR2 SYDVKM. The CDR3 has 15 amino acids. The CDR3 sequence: CASSPPRGGNSPLHF. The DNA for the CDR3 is TGTGCCAGCAGTCCGCCGAGGGGAGGTAATTCACCCCTCCACTTT.

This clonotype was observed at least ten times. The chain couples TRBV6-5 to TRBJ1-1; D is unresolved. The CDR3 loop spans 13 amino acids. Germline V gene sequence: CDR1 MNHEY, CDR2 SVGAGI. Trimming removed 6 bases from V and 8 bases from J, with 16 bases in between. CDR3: CASSPGPSREAFF. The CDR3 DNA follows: TGTGCCAGCAGCCCTGGTCCCTCCAGGGAAGCTTTCTTT.

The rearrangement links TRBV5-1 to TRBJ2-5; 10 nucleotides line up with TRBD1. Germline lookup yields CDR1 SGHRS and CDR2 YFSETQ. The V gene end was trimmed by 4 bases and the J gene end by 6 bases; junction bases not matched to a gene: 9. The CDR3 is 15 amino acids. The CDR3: CASSPDRGPRKTQYF. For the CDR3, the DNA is TGCGCCAGCAGCCCCGACAGGGGGCCGCGAAAGACCCAGTACTTC.

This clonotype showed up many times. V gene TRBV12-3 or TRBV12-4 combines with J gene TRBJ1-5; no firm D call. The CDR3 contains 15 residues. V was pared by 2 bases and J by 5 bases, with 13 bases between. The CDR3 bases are TGTGCCAGCAGTTTAAAAGGTGGCGGAGATCAGCCCCAGCATTTT. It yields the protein CASSLKGGGDQPQHF.

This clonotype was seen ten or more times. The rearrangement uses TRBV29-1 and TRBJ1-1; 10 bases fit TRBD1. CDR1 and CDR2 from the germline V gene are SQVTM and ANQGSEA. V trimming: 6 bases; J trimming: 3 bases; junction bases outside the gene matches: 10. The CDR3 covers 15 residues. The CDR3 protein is CSVIRDRGLYTEAFF. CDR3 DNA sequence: TGCAGCGTGATCCGGGACAGGGGACTCTACACTGAAGCTTTCTTT.

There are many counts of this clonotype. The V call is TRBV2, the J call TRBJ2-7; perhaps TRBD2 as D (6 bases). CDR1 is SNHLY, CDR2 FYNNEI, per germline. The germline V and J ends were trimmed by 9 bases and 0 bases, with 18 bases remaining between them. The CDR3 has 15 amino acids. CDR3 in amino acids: CASVGESGASYEQYF. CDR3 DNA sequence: TGTGCCAGTGTAGGGGAGTCGGGAGCCTCCTACGAGCAGTACTTC.

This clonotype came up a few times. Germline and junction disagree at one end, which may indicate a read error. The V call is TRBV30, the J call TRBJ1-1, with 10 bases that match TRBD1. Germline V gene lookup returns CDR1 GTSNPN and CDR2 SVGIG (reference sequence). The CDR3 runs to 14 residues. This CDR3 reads CVWSWGQGKIEAFF. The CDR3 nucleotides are TGTGTCTGGAGCTGGGGACAGGGGAAAATTGAAGCTTTCTTT.

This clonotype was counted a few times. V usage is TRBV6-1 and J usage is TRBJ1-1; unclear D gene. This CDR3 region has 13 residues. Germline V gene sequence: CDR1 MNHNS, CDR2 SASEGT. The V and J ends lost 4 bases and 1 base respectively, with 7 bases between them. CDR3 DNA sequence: TGTGCCAGCAGTGGGGCTTGGAACACTGAAGCTTTCTTT. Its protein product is CASSGAWNTEAFF.